Given below is one T cell receptor (beta chain) in context. This entry is derived from a study of blood T cell repertoires in COVID-19. As processed by the authors: The assay estimated nucleated cells by amplifying reference gene primers. Profiled with immunoSEQ multiplex PCR; TCRdb holds only in-frame clones, not every one. The DNA was the basis for D and trimming; V, J and clone size are from that table. The sample has about 70,000 clones, about 80% seen once. After removal of 7 bases from V and 2 bases from J, the junction contained 10 bases not matched to a gene. The CDR3 runs to 15 residues. Germline-derived CDR1 and CDR2 are LNHDA and SQIVND (reference sequence).

The sample comprised peripheral blood. The receptor comes from a man between 65 and 85 years old who had recovered from COVID-19. The chain couples TRBV19 to TRBJ1-2; 7 bases match TRBD1. Written as DNA, the CDR3 is TGTGCCAGTACTCCGAGGGACAGACCCAACTATGGCTACACCTTC. Translation gives CASTPRDRPNYGYTF.